These 13 T cell receptor beta chains originate from one sample sequenced in a study of T cell repertoires in cytomegalovirus infection. TCRdb passed the reads through MiXCR, listing each CDR3 protein once. The sample holds some 230,000 distinct CDR3 sequences, roughly 22% seen once. The sequenced sample was CD8+ T cells from PBMCs. These receptors were collected from a human donor in good health (CMV status not recorded). Some clones in this sample may be carry-over from other donors' samples.

This clonotype was observed a handful of times. V usage is TRBV7-9 and J usage is TRBJ1-2, with no clear D. The V gene lost 1 base and the J gene lost 3 bases, with 9 bases spanning the gap. Germline V CDR1 and CDR2: SEHNR, FQNEAQ (reference sequence). The CDR3 totals 14 residues. This CDR3 reads CASSLEVADYGYTF. The CDR3 DNA is TGTGCCAGCAGCTTAGAAGTCGCCGACTATGGCTACACCTTC.

The chain recombines TRBV28 with TRBJ2-7; 8 bases line up with TRBD1. V lost 2 bases and J lost 2; bases outside the gene matches: 11. CDR1 is MDHEN, CDR2 SYDVKM, per germline. The CDR3 is 17 residues long. CDR3 residues: CASSLLFADRAPYEQYF. The DNA for the CDR3 is TGTGCCAGCAGTTTACTATTTGCGGACAGGGCCCCCTACGAGCAGTACTTC.

The chain uses TRBV28 and TRBJ1-5; perhaps TRBD1 as D (5 bases). There are 15 residues in the CDR3. Germline V gene lookup returns CDR1 MDHEN and CDR2 SYDVKM. V lost 5 bases and J lost 5, with 16 bases in between. CDR3 sequence: CASSPQGGTDQPQHF. In DNA form, the CDR3 reads TGTGCCAGCAGTCCCCAGGGAGGAACTGATCAGCCCCAGCATTTT. Full variable domain (remainder filled in from reference TRBV28 and TRBJ1-5): DVKVTQSSRYLVKRTGEKVFLECVQDMDHENMFWYRQDPGLGLRLIYFSYDVKMKEKGDIPEGYSVSREKKERFSLILESASTNQTSMYLCASSPQGGTDQPQHFGDGTRLSIL.

This clonotype was counted between two and nine times. This chain connects TRBV28 to TRBJ2-4; D is perhaps TRBD1 or TRBD2 (5 bases each). Germline CDR1 and CDR2: MDHEN and SYDVKM. The CDR3 spans 15 residues. V was shortened by 3 bases and J by 0 bases, with 9 bases between the two germline ends. In DNA, the CDR3 is TGTGCCAGCAGTTTTATTGGGACAGCCAAAAACATTCAGTACTTC. The encoded protein is CASSFIGTAKNIQYF.

This clonotype was seen only a few times. The V call is TRBV7-9, the J call TRBJ1-2; D ambiguous. V was pared by 5 bases and J by 1 base, with 14 bases between. The CDR3 covers 15 residues. CDR1 is SEHNR, CDR2 FQNEAQ, per germline (reference sequence). The CDR3 spells CASSPYTDFNYGYTF. As DNA, the CDR3 is TGTGCCAGCAGCCCATACACGGACTTTAACTATGGCTACACCTTC.

The chain couples TRBV6-1 to TRBJ1-6, with unresolved D. Deletions cut 0 bases from V and 6 bases from J, with 12 bases between. Germline CDR1 and CDR2: MNHNS and SASEGT. CDR3 length: 16 amino acids. CDR3 loop: CASSEAPPWGNSPLHF. The CDR3 DNA sequence: TGTGCCAGCAGTGAAGCGCCTCCTTGGGGTAATTCACCCCTCCACTTT.

To note about this clonotype: A much larger clone is a single base away; this may be a read error. The rearrangement joins TRBV6-2 or TRBV6-3 to TRBJ2-2; TRBD2 might be the D (5 bases). V lost 5 bases, J lost 6 bases, and 13 bases lay in between. The CDR3 has 14 amino acids. Germline lookup yields CDR1 MNHEY and CDR2 SVGEGT. CDR3 in DNA: TGTGCCAGCAGTGATTTTTCAGCGGCCGGGGAGCTGTTTTTT. Translated: CASSDFSAAGELFF.

This clonotype came up a few times. V usage is TRBV6-5 and J usage is TRBJ2-3, with 12 nucleotides matching TRBD2. Trimming cost V 5 bases and J 4 bases; bases outside gene matches: 7. CDR1 MNHEY and CDR2 SVGAGI come from the germline V gene. The CDR3 is 16 amino acids. The CDR3, as DNA: TGTGCCAGCAGTCCTACTAGCGGGGGGATGGCAGATACGCAGTATTTT. Encoded protein: CASSPTSGGMADTQYF.

This clonotype was found many times. V gene TRBV9 combines with J gene TRBJ2-1; D perhaps matches TRBD2 (7 bases). The CDR3 totals 13 residues. Trimming removed 0 bases at V and 8 bases at J, with 9 bases between. The V gene's germline CDR1 is SGDLS and CDR2 YYNGEE. As DNA, the CDR3 is TGTGCCAGCAGCGTAGGCGGGGGCGATGAGCAGTTCTTC. It specifies CASSVGGGDEQFF.

The chain has TRBV29-1 and TRBJ2-1; D assignment may be TRBD1 or TRBD2 (5 bases each). Germline CDR1 and CDR2: SQVTM and ANQGSEA. V lost 7 bases, J lost 5 bases, and 9 bases lay in between. The CDR3 runs 11 residues. The CDR3 nucleotides read TGCAGCGGGGGGACGGACAATGAGCAGTTCTTC. Its translation is CSGGTDNEQFF.

At least ten counts were recorded for this clonotype. This chain connects TRBV29-1 to TRBJ1-4; D is undetermined. Trimming shortened V by 6 bases and J by 5 bases, and 13 bases separated the two germline ends. CDR1 and CDR2 from the germline V gene are SQVTM and ANQGSEA. The CDR3 is made up of 13 amino acids. This CDR3 is CSVLREGNEKLFF. The DNA of the CDR3 is TGCAGCGTCCTGAGGGAAGGGAATGAAAAACTGTTTTTT.

This clonotype came up a few times. The CDR3 nucleotides are TGTGCCAGCAGCCCCCAACTAGCGGGGGGAGCGTACGAGCAGTACTTC. Amino acids: CASSPQLAGGAYEQYF. The chain is built from TRBV4-2 and TRBJ2-7, with 12 positions matching TRBD2. Germline CDR1 reads LGHNA; CDR2 reads YNFKEQ. J gave up 4 bases and V 4 bases, and 8 bases lay outside the gene matches. This CDR3 has 16 residues.

Points on this clonotype: This sequence may be a read error, since a much larger clone differs from it by one base. V usage is TRBV4-1 and J usage is TRBJ1-1, with D possibly matching TRBD1 (5 bases). CDR3 size: 14 residues. Germline values: CDR1 MGHRA, CDR2 YSYEKL. The CDR3 bases are TGCGCCAGCAGTTTGACAGTCATGAACACTGCAGCTTTCTTT. It codes for CASSLTVMNTAAFF.